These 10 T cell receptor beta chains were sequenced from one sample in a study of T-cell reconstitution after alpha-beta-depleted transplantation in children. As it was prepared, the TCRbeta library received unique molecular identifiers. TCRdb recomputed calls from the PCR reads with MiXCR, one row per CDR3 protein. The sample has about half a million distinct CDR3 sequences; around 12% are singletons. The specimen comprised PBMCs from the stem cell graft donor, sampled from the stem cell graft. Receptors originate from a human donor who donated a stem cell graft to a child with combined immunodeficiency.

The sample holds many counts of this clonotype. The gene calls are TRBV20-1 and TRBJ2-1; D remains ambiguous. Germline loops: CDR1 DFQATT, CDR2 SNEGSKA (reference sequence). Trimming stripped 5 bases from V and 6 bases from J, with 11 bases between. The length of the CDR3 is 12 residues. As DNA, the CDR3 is TGCAGTGCTGCGGCTTTCAGCAATGAGCAGTTCTTC. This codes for CSAAAFSNEQFF.

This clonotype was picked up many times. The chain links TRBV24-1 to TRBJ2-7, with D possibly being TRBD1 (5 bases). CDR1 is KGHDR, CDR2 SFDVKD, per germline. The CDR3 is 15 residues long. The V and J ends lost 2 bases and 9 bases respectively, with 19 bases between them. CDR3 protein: CATSDSQDTLRLQYF. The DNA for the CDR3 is TGTGCCACCAGTGATTCCCAGGACACTCTACGATTGCAGTACTTC.

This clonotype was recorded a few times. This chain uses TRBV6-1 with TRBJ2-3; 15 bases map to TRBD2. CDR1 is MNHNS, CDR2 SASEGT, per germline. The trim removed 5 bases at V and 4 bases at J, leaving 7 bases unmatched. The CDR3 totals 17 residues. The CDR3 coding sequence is TGTGCCAGCAGTCGACAAAGGACTAGCGGGGGGGCAGATACGCAGTATTTT. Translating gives CASSRQRTSGGADTQYF.

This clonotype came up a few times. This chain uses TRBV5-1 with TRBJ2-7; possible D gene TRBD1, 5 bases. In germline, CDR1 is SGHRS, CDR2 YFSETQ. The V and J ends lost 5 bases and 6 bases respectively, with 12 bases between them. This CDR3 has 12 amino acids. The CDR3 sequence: CASRVERGEQYF. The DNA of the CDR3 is TGCGCCAGCAGGGTGGAAAGGGGCGAGCAGTACTTC. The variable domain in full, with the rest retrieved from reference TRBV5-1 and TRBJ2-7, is KAGVTQTPRYLIKTRGQQVTLSCSPISGHRSVSWYQQTPGQGLQFLFEYFSETQRNKGNFPGRFSGRQFSNSRSEMNVSTLELGDSALYLCASRVERGEQYFGPGTRLTVT.

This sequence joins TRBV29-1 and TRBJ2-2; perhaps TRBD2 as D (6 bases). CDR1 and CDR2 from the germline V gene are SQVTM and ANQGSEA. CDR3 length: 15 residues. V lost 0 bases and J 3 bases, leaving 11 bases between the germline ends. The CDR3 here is CSVEDGTSYTGELFF. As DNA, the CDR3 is TGCAGCGTTGAAGATGGGACTTCCTACACCGGGGAGCTGTTTTTT.

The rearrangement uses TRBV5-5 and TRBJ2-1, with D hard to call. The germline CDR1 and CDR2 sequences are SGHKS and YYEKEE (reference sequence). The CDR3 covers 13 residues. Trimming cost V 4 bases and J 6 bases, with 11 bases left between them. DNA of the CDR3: TGTGCCAGCAGCCCTATACTTACCAATGAGCAGTTCTTC. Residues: CASSPILTNEQFF. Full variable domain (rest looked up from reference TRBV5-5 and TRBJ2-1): DAGVTQSPTHLIKTRGQQVTLRCSPISGHKSVSWYQQVLGQGPQFIFQYYEKEERGRGNFPDRFSARQFPNYSSELNVNALLLGDSALYLCASSPILTNEQFFGPGTRLTVL.

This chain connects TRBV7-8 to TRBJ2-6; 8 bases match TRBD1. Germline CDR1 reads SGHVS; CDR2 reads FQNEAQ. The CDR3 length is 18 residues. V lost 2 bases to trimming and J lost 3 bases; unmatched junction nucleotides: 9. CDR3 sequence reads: CASSLRTGTPYGANVLTF. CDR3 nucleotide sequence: TGTGCCAGCAGCTTACGGACAGGGACCCCCTATGGGGCCAACGTCCTGACTTTC.

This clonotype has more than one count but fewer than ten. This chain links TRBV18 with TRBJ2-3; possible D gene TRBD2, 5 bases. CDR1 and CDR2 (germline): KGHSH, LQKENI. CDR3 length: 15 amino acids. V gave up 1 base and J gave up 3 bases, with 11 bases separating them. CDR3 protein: CASSPQRTLTDTQYF. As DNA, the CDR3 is TGTGCCAGCTCACCACAGCGGACCCTTACAGATACGCAGTATTTT. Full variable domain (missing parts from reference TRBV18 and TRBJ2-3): NAGVMQNPRHLVRRRGQEARLRCSPMKGHSHVYWYRQLPEEGLKFMVYLQKENIIDESGMPKERFSAEFPKEGPSILRIQQVVRGDSAAYFCASSPQRTLTDTQYFGPGTRLTVL.

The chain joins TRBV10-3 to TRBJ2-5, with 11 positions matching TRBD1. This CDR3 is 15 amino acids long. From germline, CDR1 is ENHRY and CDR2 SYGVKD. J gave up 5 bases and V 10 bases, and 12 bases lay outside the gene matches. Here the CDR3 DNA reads TGTGCCACCCTGGACAGGGGGCAGGATCGGGAGACCCAGTACTTC. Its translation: CATLDRGQDRETQYF.

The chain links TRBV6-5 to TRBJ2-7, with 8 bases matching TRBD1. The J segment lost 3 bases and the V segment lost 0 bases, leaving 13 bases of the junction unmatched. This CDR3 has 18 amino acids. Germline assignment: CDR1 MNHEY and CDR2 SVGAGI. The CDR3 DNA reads TGTGCCAGCAGTTACTCTGGCGCCAGGGGGCGGGTCCTCTACGAGCAGTACTTC. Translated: CASSYSGARGRVLYEQYF.